Presented here are 28 T cell receptor beta chains from one specimen sequenced in a study of cytomegalovirus exposure and HLA in healthy donors. The PCR used 60 Vbeta and 13 Jbeta primers. Only in-frame clones appear in the TCRdb table, and some are missing; sequencing was by immunoSEQ multiplex PCR. In total, the table holds some 110,000 clones. The sequenced sample was PBMCs. Receptor source: a man in his forties or fifties in good health and CMV-seropositive.

This chain connects TRBV7-2 to TRBJ2-7; 9 bases agree with TRBD1. In germline, CDR1 is SGHTA, CDR2 FQGNSA. V shed 3 bases and J 2 bases; nucleotides not matched to a gene: 2. This CDR3 contains 14 residues. The CDR3 protein is CASSFRQGAYEQYF. CDR3 nucleotides: TGTGCCAGCAGCTTCCGACAGGGGGCCTACGAGCAGTACTTC.

CDR3 bases: TGCGCCAGCAGCCAAACTAGCGGACTAGAGACCCAGTACTTC. Its translation: CASSQTSGLETQYF. The rearrangement links TRBV4-1 to TRBJ2-5, with TRBD2 matching over 8 bases. Germline trimming cut 2 bases from V and 4 bases from J; bases unmatched to any gene: 3. The CDR3 is made up of 14 amino acids. The germline CDR1 and CDR2 sequences are MGHRA and YSYEKL.

The V and J genes are TRBV5-4 and TRBJ2-4; D might be TRBD1 (5 bases). The V end lost 4 bases, the J end lost 3 bases, and 5 bases lay between the germline ends. Germline values: CDR1 SGHNT, CDR2 YYREEE (reference sequence). The CDR3 consists of 12 residues. CDR3 sequence reads: CASSTGKNIQYF. CDR3 DNA sequence: TGTGCCAGCAGCACAGGCAAAAACATTCAGTACTTC.

Comments on this clone: A junction boundary mismatches the germline segment, possibly from a read error. This CDR3 is also generated by other DNA sequences in the sample. The genes are TRBV10-3 and TRBJ2-3; D possibly corresponds to TRBD2 (5 bases). Germline V CDR1 and CDR2: ENHRY, SYGVKD. The CDR3 sequence is 15 residues long. The CDR3 coding sequence is TGTGCCATTAGTGAGTCGGAGGCAGAGATAGATACGCAGTATTTT. It yields the protein CAISESEAEIDTQYF.

V usage is TRBV19 and J usage is TRBJ2-6; TRBD1 aligns across 11 bases. J gave up 0 bases and V 5 bases, and 12 bases lay outside the gene matches. The CDR3 runs to 20 residues. CDR1 and CDR2 from the germline V gene are LNHDA and SQIVND (reference sequence). CDR3 in DNA: TGTGCCAGTAGTGAGGGACAGGGGGTATTCCCAAGCTCTGGGGCCAACGTCCTGACTTTC. Translating gives CASSEGQGVFPSSGANVLTF.

The chain links TRBV15 to TRBJ1-2; no definite D call. The length of the CDR3 is 15 residues. CDR1 is LNHNV and CDR2 is YYDKDF in the germline V gene (reference sequence). The germline V and J ends were trimmed by 1 base and 8 bases, with 17 bases remaining between them. The CDR3 DNA reads as TGTGCCACCAGCAGAGGAGGACTGGCCCCTATGGGCTACACCTTC. Its translation is CATSRGGLAPMGYTF.

This chain joins TRBV27 and TRBJ2-2; 12 bases match TRBD1. CDR1 is MNHEY and CDR2 is SMNVEV in the germline V gene (reference sequence). The trim removed 10 bases at V and 5 bases at J, leaving 8 bases unmatched. The CDR3 is 15 residues long. The CDR3 DNA reads TGTGCCACCCATCTGGGACAGGGGGCAACCGGGGAGCTGTTTTTT. As protein: CATHLGQGATGELFF.

The V gene is TRBV18, the J gene TRBJ2-2; perhaps TRBD2 as D (5 bases). Trimming pared 5 bases from V and 5 bases from J, leaving 9 bases between. The CDR3 sequence is 13 residues long. Germline values: CDR1 KGHSH, CDR2 LQKENI. The CDR3 reads CASSGGGTGELFF. CDR3 in DNA: TGTGCCAGCTCAGGAGGAGGAACCGGGGAGCTGTTTTTT. The full variable domain, rest sourced from reference TRBV18 and TRBJ2-2, is NAGVMQNPRHLVRRRGQEARLRCSPMKGHSHVYWYRQLPEEGLKFMVYLQKENIIDESGMPKERFSAEFPKEGPSILRIQQVVRGDSAAYFCASSGGGTGELFFGEGSRLTVL.

In nucleotides, the CDR3 is TGTGCCAGCAGCTTAGCCCTAGGACAGGGGGCTTTGGTTAGCAATCAGCCCCAGCATTTT. Translating gives CASSLALGQGALVSNQPQHF. V usage is TRBV11-3 and J usage is TRBJ1-5; 11 positions match TRBD1. Germline V lookup: CDR1 SGHNT, CDR2 YENEEA. The CDR3 is 20 amino acids. J lost 0 bases, V lost 1 base, and 11 bases had no gene match.

The chain has TRBV28 and TRBJ2-1; 10 positions agree with TRBD2. With V trimmed by 7 bases and J by 6 bases, 9 bases remained unmatched. This CDR3 is 15 amino acids long. The germline CDR1 and CDR2 sequences are MDHEN and SYDVKM. The CDR3 loop reads CASIRLAGGTNEQFF. The CDR3 nucleotides read TGTGCCAGCATTAGGTTAGCGGGAGGCACCAATGAGCAGTTCTTC. Drawing the rest from reference TRBV28 and TRBJ2-1, the complete variable domain is DVKVTQSSRYLVKRTGEKVFLECVQDMDHENMFWYRQDPGLGLRLIYFSYDVKMKEKGDIPEGYSVSREKKERFSLILESASTNQTSMYLCASIRLAGGTNEQFFGPGTRLTVL.

The gene calls are TRBV10-2 and TRBJ2-1, with unresolved D. This CDR3 is built from 11 residues. Per the germline V gene, CDR1 is WSHSY and CDR2 is SAAADI. The V end lost 4 bases, the J end lost 9 bases, and 7 bases lay between the germline ends. The CDR3 here is CASSGPAEQFF. The DNA of the CDR3 is TGCGCCAGCAGTGGGCCTGCTGAGCAGTTCTTC.

The genes are TRBV7-9 and TRBJ2-2; 7 nucleotides agree with TRBD1. The length of the CDR3 is 15 residues. The junction had 8 bases not matched to a gene; V was cut back by 5 bases and J by 5 bases. CDR1 and CDR2 from the germline V gene are SEHNR and FQNEAQ (reference sequence). The CDR3 loop is CASSDTGDITGELFF. The DNA for the CDR3 is TGTGCCAGCAGCGATACAGGGGACATAACCGGGGAGCTGTTTTTT.

The chain couples TRBV28 to TRBJ1-3; possible D gene TRBD1, 5 bases. The CDR3 runs to 13 residues. The V end lost 8 bases, the J end lost 0 bases, and 8 bases lay between the germline ends. The germline gives CDR1 MDHEN, CDR2 SYDVKM. The CDR3 sequence: CASGTYSGNTIYF. The CDR3, as DNA: TGTGCCAGCGGGACTTACTCTGGAAACACCATATATTTT.

The rearrangement joins TRBV11-2 to TRBJ2-7, with D perhaps matching TRBD2 (6 bases). Germline CDR1 is SGHAT and CDR2 is FQNNGV. CDR3 size: 15 residues. Trimming shortened V by 2 bases and J by 0 bases, and 11 bases separated the two germline ends. DNA of the CDR3: TGTGCCAGCAGCTTACGGGCGGGGAGCTCCTACGAGCAGTACTTC. Translation gives CASSLRAGSSYEQYF.

This chain connects TRBV19 to TRBJ2-3; the D gene is possibly TRBD1 (6 bases). Germline V gene data show CDR1 as LNHDA and CDR2 as SQIVND (reference sequence). The CDR3 has 12 amino acids. V lost 7 bases, J lost 6 bases, and 11 bases lay in between. The CDR3 coding sequence is TGTGCCAGTACCGACAGGCCCGATACGCAGTATTTT. Translated, it gives CASTDRPDTQYF.

J is TRBJ2-7 and V is TRBV28; TRBD1 matches 9 bases. This CDR3 has 14 amino acids. The J segment lost 2 bases and the V segment lost 6 bases, leaving 5 bases of the junction unmatched. Germline assignment: CDR1 MDHEN and CDR2 SYDVKM. DNA for the CDR3: TGTGCCAGCAGGTACCGGGACAGGGCCTACGAGCAGTACTTC. Translation gives CASRYRDRAYEQYF.

The chain joins TRBV6-1 to TRBJ2-5; weak D call: TRBD2 (5 bases). This CDR3 is 12 amino acids long. The V and J ends lost 7 bases and 5 bases respectively, with 11 bases between them. Germline V gene lookup returns CDR1 MNHNS and CDR2 SASEGT. CDR3 region: CASTRGTETQYF. For the CDR3, the DNA is TGTGCCAGCACTCGGGGAACGGAGACCCAGTACTTC.

The rearrangement uses TRBV7-9 and TRBJ1-1, with D hard to call. This CDR3 comprises 14 residues. Trimming cost V 5 bases and J 6 bases, with 16 bases left between them. CDR1 is SEHNR and CDR2 is FQNEAQ in the germline V gene (reference sequence). As DNA, the CDR3 is TGTGCCAGCAGCCGGGAACCTACACTCCCTGAAGCTTTCTTT. Its protein product is CASSREPTLPEAFF.

This sequence joins TRBV5-1 and TRBJ2-7; 9 nucleotides line up with TRBD1. Germline CDR1 SGHRS, CDR2 YFSETQ. The junction had 9 bases not matched to a gene; V was cut back by 3 bases and J by 5 bases. The CDR3 sequence is 15 residues long. The CDR3: CASSWTGTGFHEQYF. The CDR3, as DNA: TGCGCCAGCAGCTGGACCGGGACAGGGTTCCACGAGCAGTACTTC.

The chain uses TRBV6-1 and TRBJ2-2; 9 bases map to TRBD2. The CDR3 extends over 15 amino acids. Germline lookup yields CDR1 MNHNS and CDR2 SASEGT. Trimming at V came to 6 bases and at J to 0 bases, leaving 2 bases not matched to a gene. The CDR3: CASRTSGANTGELFF. The CDR3 bases are TGTGCCAGCAGGACTAGCGGAGCGAACACCGGGGAGCTGTTTTTT.

The chain combines TRBV28 with TRBJ1-4; 8 positions agree with TRBD1. Losses at the gene ends were 6 bases for V and 8 bases for J; bases not matched to a gene: 8. Germline V gene data show CDR1 as MDHEN and CDR2 as SYDVKM. CDR3 length equals 14 residues. Here the CDR3 reads CASRAGGNREKLFF. In nucleotides, the CDR3 is TGTGCCAGCAGGGCAGGGGGCAATCGGGAAAAACTGTTTTTT.

Worth noting for this clone: Other nucleotide sequences from this sample produce the same CDR3. The chain employs TRBV27 and TRBJ1-3; TRBD1 agrees at 8 bases. Germline values: CDR1 MNHEY, CDR2 SMNVEV (reference sequence). The CDR3 spans 16 residues. Unmatched junction bases numbered 11, after V lost 6 bases and J lost 4 bases. CDR3: CASSPGQGFSGNTIYF. Here the CDR3 DNA reads TGTGCCAGCAGCCCAGGACAGGGATTTTCCGGAAACACCATATATTTT.

The chain employs TRBV18 and TRBJ2-7; 12 bases are a match to TRBD2. Trimming at V came to 3 bases and at J to 5 bases, leaving 8 bases not matched to a gene. The germline CDR1 and CDR2 sequences are KGHSH and LQKENI. This CDR3 comprises 16 residues. CDR3 in DNA: TGTGCCAGCTCACCCACCCCGACTAGCGGGAGCCACGAGCAGTACTTC. Translating gives CASSPTPTSGSHEQYF. Combining the CDR3 with reference TRBV18 and TRBJ2-7 gives the whole variable domain NAGVMQNPRHLVRRRGQEARLRCSPMKGHSHVYWYRQLPEEGLKFMVYLQKENIIDESGMPKERFSAEFPKEGPSILRIQQVVRGDSAAYFCASSPTPTSGSHEQYFGPGTRLTVT.

The genes are TRBV5-6 and TRBJ1-2; D unresolved. This CDR3 spans 14 amino acids. Germline V gene sequence: CDR1 SGHDT, CDR2 YYEEEE. With 3 bases removed from V and 4 bases from J, the gap between germline ends came to 13 bases. CDR3 sequence reads: CASSSFEGFYGYTF. The CDR3 bases are TGTGCCAGCAGCTCATTCGAGGGTTTCTATGGCTACACCTTC.

The genes are TRBV27 and TRBJ1-1; tentative D call: TRBD1 (5 bases). The CDR3 loop spans 15 amino acids. CDR1 and CDR2 from the germline V gene are MNHEY and SMNVEV (reference sequence). Trimming took 10 bases from V and 3 from J, leaving 21 bases between them. For the CDR3, the DNA is TGTGCCAACGGGCGACGACGGGACTTCTACACTGAAGCTTTCTTT. Translation: CANGRRRDFYTEAFF.

The V gene is TRBV4-3, the J gene TRBJ2-7, with D possibly being TRBD2 (5 bases). Germline V gene data show CDR1 as LGHNA and CDR2 as YSLEER. Trimming took 4 bases from V and 1 from J, leaving 11 bases between them. There are 14 residues in the CDR3. CDR3 protein: CASSPEAASYEQYF. CDR3 nucleotide sequence: TGCGCCAGCAGCCCGGAGGCAGCTTCCTACGAGCAGTACTTC.

The chain is built from TRBV28 and TRBJ1-1; D is possibly TRBD1 (5 bases). Germline V gives CDR1 MDHEN, CDR2 SYDVKM. The CDR3 covers 12 residues. V lost 4 bases to trimming and J lost 3 bases, with 6 bases between them. The CDR3 bases are TGTGCCAGCAGTTGGGGGGACACTGAAGCTTTCTTT. It specifies CASSWGDTEAFF.

The rearrangement links TRBV7-3 to TRBJ2-1; D gene uncertain. V gave up 2 bases and J gave up 4 bases, with 12 bases separating them. The CDR3 covers 15 residues. Looked up from germline, CDR1 is SGHTA and CDR2 is FQGTGA. The chain's CDR3 is CASSLGPISYNEQFF. In DNA, the CDR3 is TGTGCCAGCAGCTTAGGGCCCATTTCTTACAATGAGCAGTTCTTC.